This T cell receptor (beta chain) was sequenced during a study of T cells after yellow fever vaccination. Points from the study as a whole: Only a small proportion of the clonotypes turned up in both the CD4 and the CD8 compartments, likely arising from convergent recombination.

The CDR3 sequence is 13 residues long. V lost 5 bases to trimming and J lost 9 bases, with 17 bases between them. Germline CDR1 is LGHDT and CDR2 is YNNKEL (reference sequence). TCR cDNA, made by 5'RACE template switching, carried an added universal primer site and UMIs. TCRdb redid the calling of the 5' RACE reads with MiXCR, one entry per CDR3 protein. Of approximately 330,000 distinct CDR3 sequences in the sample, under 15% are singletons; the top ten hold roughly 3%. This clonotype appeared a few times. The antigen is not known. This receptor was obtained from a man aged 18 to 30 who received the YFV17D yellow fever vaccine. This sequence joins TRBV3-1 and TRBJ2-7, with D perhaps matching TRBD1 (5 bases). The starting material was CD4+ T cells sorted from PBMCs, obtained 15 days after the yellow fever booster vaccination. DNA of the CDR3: TGTGCCAGCAGCGTGTCCCAGGGTAATTGGCAGTACTTC. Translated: CASSVSQGNWQYF.